The 11 T cell receptor beta chains in this list originate from one sample, sequenced in a study of blood T cells in healthy people across ages. Sample-barcoded 5' priming and a J-beta primer mix drove a second PCR of roughly 7 to 11 cycles. MiXCR, run by TCRdb on the 5' RACE reads, gives a single entry per CDR3 protein. The sample lists 700,000 to 950,000 distinct CDR3 sequences, roughly 50% occurring once. The sample was blood. These receptor sequences come from a man aged 25 to 45 in good health.

There are a few counts of this clonotype. This chain joins TRBV28 and TRBJ2-7; 8 bases fit TRBD1. Germline trimming cut 5 bases from V and 4 bases from J; bases unmatched to any gene: 7. Germline loops: CDR1 MDHEN, CDR2 SYDVKM. The CDR3 runs to 14 residues. The CDR3 coding sequence is TGTGCCAGCAGTAGGACAGGGCCATTGTACGAGCAGTACTTC. It specifies CASSRTGPLYEQYF.

V is TRBV11-2 and J is TRBJ2-1; 7 bases agree with TRBD1. CDR1 is SGHAT and CDR2 is FQNNGV in the germline V gene. The CDR3 totals 17 residues. Unmatched junction bases numbered 8, after V lost 1 base and J lost 2 bases. CDR3 loop: CASSLVLGTATYNEQFF. The CDR3 DNA follows: TGTGCCAGCAGCTTAGTTTTGGGGACAGCAACCTACAATGAGCAGTTCTTC.

V is TRBV5-1 and J is TRBJ1-1; 9 nucleotides align to TRBD1. The CDR3 contains 17 residues. Germline loops: CDR1 SGHRS, CDR2 YFSETQ. V shed 4 bases and J 0 bases; nucleotides not matched to a gene: 10. The CDR3 DNA reads as TGCGCCAGCAGCACCGAGGACAGGGGCTACATGAACACTGAAGCTTTCTTT. Its translation: CASSTEDRGYMNTEAFF. Supplemented by reference TRBV5-1 and TRBJ1-1, the full variable domain reads KAGVTQTPRYLIKTRGQQVTLSCSPISGHRSVSWYQQTPGQGLQFLFEYFSETQRNKGNFPGRFSGRQFSNSRSEMNVSTLELGDSALYLCASSTEDRGYMNTEAFFGQGTRLTVV.

The chain is built from TRBV18 and TRBJ2-3, with D possibly TRBD1 on 6 matching bases. This CDR3 has 15 amino acids. Trimming removed 3 bases at V and 2 bases at J, with 12 bases between. Germline assignment: CDR1 KGHSH and CDR2 LQKENI. CDR3 protein: CASSPMDSPTDTQYF. The CDR3 DNA reads as TGTGCCAGCTCACCGATGGACAGCCCCACAGATACGCAGTATTTT.

CDR3 protein: CASSDPDYEQYF. The CDR3 nucleotides read TGTGCCAGCAGTGATCCTGACTACGAGCAGTACTTC. The rearrangement joins TRBV2 to TRBJ2-7; D is unclear. The V gene lost 3 bases and the J gene lost 3 bases, with 6 bases spanning the gap. Germline CDR1 is SNHLY and CDR2 is FYNNEI. CDR3 size: 12 residues.

This clonotype came up a few times. The chain recombines TRBV29-1 with TRBJ2-5; D unclear. CDR1 is SQVTM, CDR2 ANQGSEA, per germline. The CDR3 has 11 residues. The V gene lost 8 bases and the J gene lost 5 bases, with 12 bases spanning the gap. CDR3 protein: CSWMGGETQYF. CDR3 bases: TGCAGCTGGATGGGCGGCGAGACCCAGTACTTC.

J is TRBJ2-5 and V is TRBV20-1, with D hard to call. From germline, CDR1 is DFQATT and CDR2 SNEGSKA (reference sequence). The V and J ends lost 3 bases and 1 base respectively, with 9 bases between them. The CDR3 length is 13 residues. The CDR3 reads CSASDLSQETQYF. The DNA for the CDR3 is TGCAGTGCTAGTGATTTGTCCCAAGAGACCCAGTACTTC.

V usage is TRBV4-3 and J usage is TRBJ2-5, with a weak D call TRBD2 (6 bases). The J call could be wrong; TRBJ2-7 is a better fit for the DNA end. The CDR3 is made up of 16 amino acids. CDR1 is LGHNA and CDR2 is YSLEER in the germline V gene. CDR3 bases: TGCGCCAGCAGCCAAGATTCCGCGGGGATCGGTGACGAGCAGTACTTC. Translation: CASSQDSAGIGDEQYF.

Details on this clonotype: The junction does not match germline at one end; this may be a read error. The chain joins TRBV20-1 to TRBJ2-3; D unresolved. The CDR3 totals 12 residues. In germline, CDR1 is DFQATT, CDR2 SNEGSKA (reference sequence). DNA for the CDR3: TGCAGGGCTAGTCTTCGCACAGATACGCAGTATTTT. Protein sequence: CRASLRTDTQYF.

This clonotype was observed once. The V gene is TRBV9, the J gene TRBJ2-1; D not resolved. Germline V gene lookup returns CDR1 SGDLS and CDR2 YYNGEE. The CDR3 covers 14 residues. V lost 5 bases and J lost 10, with 19 bases in between. The CDR3 DNA reads TGTGCCAGCAGTGCCCCCCTGAATAGCTACGAGCAGTTCTTC. This translates into CASSAPLNSYEQFF.

The rearrangement joins TRBV20-1 to TRBJ2-7, with TRBD2 as a possible D gene (6 bases). The ends were cut back, 6 bases at V and 2 bases at J, with 14 bases in the middle. The CDR3 consists of 13 residues. Germline V CDR1 and CDR2: DFQATT, SNEGSKA (reference sequence). The CDR3 DNA reads TGCAGTGCCTACTATAGCGGAGCCTACGAGCAGTACTTC. Translation: CSAYYSGAYEQYF.